Each of the 24 T cell receptor beta chains below was sequenced from the same sample in a study of early T cells in non-severe SARS-CoV-2 infection. Via MiXCR, TCRdb re-called the 5' RACE reads, giving one row per CDR3 protein. The sample has tens of thousands of distinct CDR3 sequences, roughly 5% seen once. The specimen sequenced was whole blood. These receptors were taken from an adult who was a healthcare worker with PCR-confirmed SARS-CoV-2 infection or an uninfected control (not recorded which).

Ten or more counts support this clonotype. The V call is TRBV10-3, the J call TRBJ1-2, with TRBD1 identical over 7 bases. Germline-derived CDR1 and CDR2 are ENHRY and SYGVKD. The CDR3 consists of 16 residues. V gave up 1 base and J gave up 4 bases; unmatched junction bases: 9. CDR3 DNA: TGTGCCATCAGTGAGTTGTCCACCGGGACAGCCTATGGCTACACCTTC. Translating gives CAISELSTGTAYGYTF.

This clonotype was picked up many times. The chain employs TRBV3-1 and TRBJ1-2; D gene ambiguous. Per the germline V gene, CDR1 is LGHDT and CDR2 is YNNKEL (reference sequence). The ends were cut back, 1 base at V and 2 bases at J, with 8 bases in the middle. This CDR3 is 14 amino acids long. CDR3 sequence reads: CASSQVAGNYGYTF. The CDR3 nucleotides are TGTGCCAGCAGCCAAGTAGCCGGGAACTATGGCTACACCTTC.

This clonotype was counted only a few times. This chain joins TRBV18 and TRBJ1-6; D is perhaps TRBD1 (5 bases). V lost 3 bases, J lost 9 bases, and 18 bases lay in between. The germline V gene has CDR1 KGHSH and CDR2 LQKENI. This CDR3 has 16 residues. CDR3 protein: CASSPMSTDGGSPLHF. In DNA, the CDR3 is TGTGCCAGCTCACCTATGTCAACGGACGGGGGTTCACCCCTCCACTTT.

This clonotype was seen ten or more times. The chain joins TRBV7-6 to TRBJ2-3; TRBD1 might be the D (6 bases). The CDR3 has 14 residues. Trimming removed 1 base from V and 4 bases from J, with 9 bases in between. Germline V gene data show CDR1 as SGHVS and CDR2 as FNYEAQ. The CDR3 here is CASSLDQGSDTQYF. The CDR3 nucleotides read TGTGCCAGCAGCTTAGATCAGGGGTCAGATACGCAGTATTTT.

In this sample, this clonotype turned up many times. The chain joins TRBV18 to TRBJ1-5; 8 bases are a match to TRBD1. The ends lost 3 bases at V and 6 bases at J; junction bases unmatched: 4. CDR1 KGHSH and CDR2 LQKENI come from the germline V gene. This CDR3 is 14 amino acids long. The CDR3 nucleotides read TGTGCCAGCTCACCCCAGGGGGCAGGTCAGCCCCAGCATTTT. Translation: CASSPQGAGQPQHF.

In its sample, this clonotype was seen many times. The chain uses TRBV20-1 and TRBJ2-3, with 14 bases aligning to TRBD2. Germline V gives CDR1 DFQATT, CDR2 SNEGSKA (reference sequence). V trimming: 1 base; J trimming: 3 bases; junction bases outside the gene matches: 0. The CDR3 covers 15 residues. CDR3 coding DNA: TGCAGTGCTAGAGGACTAGCGGGAGGGACAGATACGCAGTATTTT. Translating gives CSARGLAGGTDTQYF.

At least ten counts were recorded for this clonotype. The genes are TRBV11-2 and TRBJ1-1; tentatively, D is TRBD1 (5 bases). Trimming pared 2 bases from V and 0 bases from J, leaving 16 bases between. The CDR3 extends over 17 amino acids. Germline V gene lookup returns CDR1 SGHAT and CDR2 FQNNGV. The CDR3, as DNA: TGTGCCAGCAGCTTACTCGCAGGGTATTCCATGAACACTGAAGCTTTCTTT. It translates to CASSLLAGYSMNTEAFF.

This clonotype occurred once. Since a much larger clone is just one base distant, this may be a read error. The J gene is TRBJ2-7, the V gene TRBV29-1; D is ambiguous. CDR3 length: 12 amino acids. The ends were cut back, 6 bases at V and 2 bases at J, with 11 bases in the middle. Germline V gives CDR1 SQVTM, CDR2 ANQGSEA. The CDR3 DNA follows: TGCAGCGTGTTGGATAAGGCCTACGAGCAGTACTTC. Its translation is CSVLDKAYEQYF.

In its sample, this clonotype was seen many times. The chain combines TRBV7-6 with TRBJ2-7; 10 bases line up with TRBD2. V lost 4 bases to trimming and J lost 6 bases; unmatched junction nucleotides: 9. The CDR3 totals 15 residues. CDR1 is SGHVS and CDR2 is FNYEAQ in the germline V gene. CDR3 nucleotide sequence: TGTGCCAGCAGCTCTGTGGGGAGCGGGAGGGCCGAGCAGTACTTC. Residues: CASSSVGSGRAEQYF.

The gene calls are TRBV5-1 and TRBJ2-5; 8 positions agree with TRBD2. Trimming took 3 bases from V and 2 from J; bases not matched to a gene: 3. The CDR3 is made up of 14 amino acids. The germline CDR1 and CDR2 sequences are SGHRS and YFSETQ. For the CDR3, the DNA is TGCGCCAGCAGCTCAGTAGCGGGGCAAGAGACCCAGTACTTC. Amino acid sequence: CASSSVAGQETQYF.

This clonotype was counted ten times or more. The chain employs TRBV15 and TRBJ2-3; possibly TRBD1 or TRBD2 for D (6 bases each). Between the trimmed V and J ends, which lost 3 bases and 1 base, there was a span of 11 bases. CDR3 length: 15 residues. Germline assignment: CDR1 LNHNV and CDR2 YYDKDF (reference sequence). The CDR3 region has the DNA TGTGCCACCAGCAGGCCAGGGGAGGGCACAGATACGCAGTATTTT. This translates into CATSRPGEGTDTQYF.

Many counts were recorded for this clonotype. This chain uses TRBV29-1 with TRBJ1-1; D remains ambiguous. V was shortened by 6 bases and J by 5 bases, with 19 bases between the two germline ends. CDR3 size: 14 residues. The germline CDR1 and CDR2 sequences are SQVTM and ANQGSEA. DNA of the CDR3: TGCAGCGTGGAGGTCTCGGGTATGGTAACTGAAGCTTTCTTT. It specifies CSVEVSGMVTEAFF.

V and J are TRBV28 and TRBJ2-1; D remains unclear. Trimming cost V 7 bases and J 8 bases, with 12 bases left between them. Germline V gene lookup returns CDR1 MDHEN and CDR2 SYDVKM. This CDR3 region has 12 residues. As DNA, the CDR3 is TGTGCCAGCATCGGATCTACCGATGAGCAGTTCTTC. It encodes CASIGSTDEQFF.

This clonotype was seen many times. The chain links TRBV2 to TRBJ1-5; D may be TRBD1 (5 bases). The CDR3 sequence is 16 residues long. V lost 6 bases, J lost 11 bases, and 26 bases lay in between. Germline CDR1 and CDR2: SNHLY and FYNNEI. The CDR3 reads CASSLRQRGIGLAQHF. The CDR3 DNA is TGTGCCAGCAGCCTGCGACAACGGGGGATCGGGTTGGCCCAGCATTTT.

This clonotype was seen ten or more times. The genes are TRBV20-1 and TRBJ1-2; D is unclear. V lost 3 bases and J 4 bases, leaving 9 bases between the germline ends. Germline V gives CDR1 DFQATT, CDR2 SNEGSKA (reference sequence). The CDR3 covers 12 residues. As DNA, the CDR3 is TGCAGTGCTAGTAAGGATTCCTATGGCTACACCTTC. As protein: CSASKDSYGYTF.

The chain couples TRBV5-4 to TRBJ2-3; maybe TRBD2 (5 bases). CDR3 length: 15 amino acids. V was cut by 4 bases and J by 0 bases, with 12 bases left in between. The germline gives CDR1 SGHNT, CDR2 YYREEE (reference sequence). The CDR3 loop reads CASSRLRTSTDTQYF. CDR3 coding DNA: TGTGCCAGCAGCCGACTGCGGACTAGCACAGATACGCAGTATTTT.

This clonotype has ten or more counts. The chain recombines TRBV18 with TRBJ1-3; D uncertain. From germline, CDR1 is KGHSH and CDR2 LQKENI. This CDR3 comprises 16 residues. Trimming stripped 3 bases from V and 0 bases from J, with 12 bases between. In nucleotides, the CDR3 is TGTGCCAGCTCACCGAGGGCGCCGAGCTCTGGAAACACCATATATTTT. Amino acid sequence: CASSPRAPSSGNTIYF.

This clonotype was seen only a few times. The DNA for the CDR3 is TGTGCCAGCAGCTTAGGACCGCTAGCGGAACCGGGGGAGCAGTACTTC. The encoded protein is CASSLGPLAEPGEQYF. The chain employs TRBV11-2 and TRBJ2-7; TRBD2 aligns across 7 bases. The CDR3 contains 16 residues. V trimming: 1 base; J trimming: 7 bases; junction bases outside the gene matches: 13. Germline lookup yields CDR1 SGHAT and CDR2 FQNNGV.

This clonotype occurred many times. The chain's CDR3 is CASSRTGANYGYTF. CDR3 nucleotides: TGTGCCAGCAGTCGTACCGGGGCTAACTATGGCTACACCTTC. The V gene is TRBV6-5, the J gene TRBJ1-2; D gene uncertain. From germline, CDR1 is MNHEY and CDR2 SVGAGI. This CDR3 has 14 amino acids. The V end lost 5 bases, the J end lost 0 bases, and 10 bases lay between the germline ends.

This clonotype was observed at least ten times. The V gene is TRBV12-3 or TRBV12-4, the J gene TRBJ2-1, with 9 bases lining up with TRBD2. The CDR3 runs 14 residues. The V gene end was trimmed by 1 base and the J gene end by 7 bases; junction bases not matched to a gene: 2. DNA of the CDR3: TGTGCCAGCAGTTTAGGTGGACTAGCGAATGAGCAGTTCTTC. This codes for CASSLGGLANEQFF.

The rearrangement links TRBV29-1 to TRBJ2-3, with D hard to call. V was clipped by 6 bases and J by 4 bases, with 8 bases between them. CDR3 length: 11 residues. CDR1 and CDR2 from the germline V gene are SQVTM and ANQGSEA. CDR3 coding DNA: TGCAGCGTACTATCCGCAGATACGCAGTATTTT. This translates into CSVLSADTQYF.

This clonotype has a count of ten or more. J is TRBJ2-5 and V is TRBV29-1; tentatively, D is TRBD1 (6 bases). The CDR3 extends over 13 amino acids. V was cut by 6 bases and J by 0 bases, with 11 bases left in between. Germline lookup yields CDR1 SQVTM and CDR2 ANQGSEA. The CDR3 sequence is CSVERGYQETQYF. CDR3 in DNA: TGCAGCGTAGAGAGGGGGTACCAAGAGACCCAGTACTTC.

This clonotype appeared a single time. This chain links TRBV7-6 with TRBJ2-5; D not certain. The CDR3 extends over 13 amino acids. CDR1 and CDR2 from the germline V gene are SGHVS and FNYEAQ. V was pared by 7 bases and J by 5 bases, with 14 bases between. The CDR3 loop reads CASTISIMETQYF. For the CDR3, the DNA is TGTGCCAGCACCATTTCGATTATGGAGACCCAGTACTTC.

This clonotype was seen ten or more times. The chain is built from TRBV7-9 and TRBJ1-3, with TRBD1 as a possible D gene (5 bases). This CDR3 contains 15 residues. The germline CDR1 and CDR2 sequences are SEHNR and FQNEAQ (reference sequence). Between the trimmed V and J ends, which lost 1 base and 0 bases, there was a span of 7 bases. Here the CDR3 reads CASSLGGVSGNTIYF. For the CDR3, the DNA is TGTGCCAGCAGCTTAGGAGGGGTCTCTGGAAACACCATATATTTT. The complete variable domain, with remaining parts taken from reference TRBV7-9 and TRBJ1-3, reads DTGVSQNPRHKITKRGQNVTFRCDPISEHNRLYWYRQTLGQGPEFLTYFQNEAQLEKSRLLSDRFSAERPKGSFSTLEIQRTEQGDSAMYLCASSLGGVSGNTIYFGEGSWLTVV.